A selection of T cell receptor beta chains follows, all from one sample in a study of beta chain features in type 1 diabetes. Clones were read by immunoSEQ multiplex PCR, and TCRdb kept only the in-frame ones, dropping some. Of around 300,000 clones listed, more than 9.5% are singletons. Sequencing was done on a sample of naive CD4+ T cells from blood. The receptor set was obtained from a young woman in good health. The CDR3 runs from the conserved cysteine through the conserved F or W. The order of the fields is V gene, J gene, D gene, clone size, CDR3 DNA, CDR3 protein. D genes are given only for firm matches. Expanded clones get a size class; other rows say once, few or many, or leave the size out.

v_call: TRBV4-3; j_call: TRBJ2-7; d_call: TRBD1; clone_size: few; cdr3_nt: TGCGCCAGCAGCCAAGATAGGACAGGGAGCGTCGAGCAGTACTTC; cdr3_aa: CASSQDRTGSVEQYF
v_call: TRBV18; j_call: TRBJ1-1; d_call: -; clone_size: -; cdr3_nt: TGTGCCAGCTCACCACGACAGGTTAACACTGAAGCTTTCTTT; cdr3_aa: CASSPRQVNTEAFF
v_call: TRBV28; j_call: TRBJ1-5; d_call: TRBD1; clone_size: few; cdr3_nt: TGTGCCAGCAGTTTATCGGGACAGGGTGAATTTCAGCCCCAGCATTTT; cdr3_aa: CASSLSGQGEFQPQHF
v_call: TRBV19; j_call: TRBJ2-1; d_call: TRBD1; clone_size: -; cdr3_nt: TGTGCCACCCGACAGGGGCTCTACAATGAGCAGTTCTTC; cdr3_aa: CATRQGLYNEQFF
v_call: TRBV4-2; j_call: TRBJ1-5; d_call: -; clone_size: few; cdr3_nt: TGTGCCAGCAGCCTGGGGGGGAAACGTCAGCCCCAGCATTTT; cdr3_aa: CASSLGGKRQPQHF
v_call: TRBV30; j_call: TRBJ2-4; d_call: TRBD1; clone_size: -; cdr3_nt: TGTGCCTGGAGCCGGGACAGGGGAAACATTCAGTACTTC; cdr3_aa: CAWSRDRGNIQYF
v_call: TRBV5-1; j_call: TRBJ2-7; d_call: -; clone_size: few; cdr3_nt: TGCGCCAGCAGCTTGGCAGGGGACCTCTACGAGCAGTACTTC; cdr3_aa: CASSLAGDLYEQYF
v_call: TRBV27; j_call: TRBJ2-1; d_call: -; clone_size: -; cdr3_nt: TGTGCCAGCAAGGCAGGGGTATCCAATGAGCAGTTCTTC; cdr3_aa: CASKAGVSNEQFF
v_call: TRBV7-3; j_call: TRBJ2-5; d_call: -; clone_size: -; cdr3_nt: TGTGCCAGCAGCCTAACGGGAGAATTGGAGACCCAGTACTTC; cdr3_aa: CASSLTGELETQYF
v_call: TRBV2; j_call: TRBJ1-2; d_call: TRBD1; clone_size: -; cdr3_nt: TGTGCCAGCAGATCCCGGACAGGCTCCGGAGGCTACACCTTC; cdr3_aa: CASRSRTGSGGYTF
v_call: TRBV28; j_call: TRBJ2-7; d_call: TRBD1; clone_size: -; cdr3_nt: TGTGCCAGCAGTCCCGCAGGAACACACAGGGGCGAGCAGTACTTC; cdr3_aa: CASSPAGTHRGEQYF